The 25 T cell receptor beta chains below all came from one sample that was sequenced in a study of CD8 T cells in cerebrospinal fluid in Alzheimer's disease. TCRdb reprocessed the 10x single-cell sequencing reads and reports one entry per CDR3 protein, with no DNA. Here the sample table reports around 1,500 distinct CDR3 sequences. Sequencing input: cerebrospinal fluid. These receptors were collected from a human donor with Alzheimer's disease.

This clonotype is called medium-sized based on its frequency. The chain recombines TRBV27 with TRBJ2-5; the D call of TRBD1 rests on TCRdb alone, since no DNA is present to check it. The CDR3 is made up of 13 amino acids. Germline V gene lookup returns CDR1 MNHEY and CDR2 SMNVEV (reference sequence). The chain's CDR3 is CASSMGRGETQYF.

J is TRBJ1-1 and V is TRBV18; absent DNA, TCRdb's TRBD1 call cannot be checked. The CDR3 is made up of 13 amino acids. Germline assignment: CDR1 KGHSH and CDR2 LQKENI. CDR3 amino acids: CASSNGGRTEAFF.

The V gene is TRBV28, the J gene TRBJ2-2; absent DNA, TCRdb's TRBD1 call cannot be checked. The CDR3 runs to 15 residues. The germline V gene encodes CDR1 MDHEN and CDR2 SYDVKM. The CDR3 sequence: CASSPGGRDTGELFF. The entire variable domain, with the rest obtained from reference TRBV28 and TRBJ2-2, is as follows: DVKVTQSSRYLVKRTGEKVFLECVQDMDHENMFWYRQDPGLGLRLIYFSYDVKMKEKGDIPEGYSVSREKKERFSLILESASTNQTSMYLCASSPGGRDTGELFFGEGSRLTVL.

The gene calls are TRBV11-3 and TRBJ2-6; TCRdb calls TRBD1, which cannot be checked without DNA. The CDR3 is 15 amino acids. From germline, CDR1 is SGHNT and CDR2 YENEEA. The CDR3 here is CASSLGGTGANVLTF.

This clonotype is labeled large based on frequency. The V and J genes are TRBV20-1 and TRBJ2-7. This CDR3 is 13 amino acids long. From germline, CDR1 is DFQATT and CDR2 SNEGSKA (reference sequence). The CDR3 protein is CSASPSTPREQYF.

Measured by frequency, this clonotype is large. V is TRBV12-3 or TRBV12-4 and J is TRBJ2-1; TCRdb's D call of TRBD1 is untestable without DNA. The CDR3 loop spans 13 amino acids. CDR3 amino acids: CASRAGQHNEQFF.

In terms of frequency, this clonotype is medium-sized. V and J are TRBV24-1 and TRBJ2-2; without DNA, the TCRdb call of TRBD1 cannot be checked. CDR1 is KGHDR, CDR2 SFDVKD, per germline. The CDR3 loop spans 16 amino acids. The CDR3 sequence is CATGTRYRGNTGELFF.

The chain joins TRBV7-9 to TRBJ1-6. The CDR3 spans 14 residues. CDR1 and CDR2 (germline): SEHNR, FQNEAQ (reference sequence). The CDR3 protein is CASRGGSYNSPLHF.

This clonotype shows up as large by frequency. V and J are TRBV29-1 and TRBJ2-7. Germline-derived CDR1 and CDR2 are SQVTM and ANQGSEA. This CDR3 has 13 residues. The CDR3 sequence is CSVEESETLEQYF.

Frequency places this clonotype as large (0.1 to 1%). This rearrangement joins TRBV28 to TRBJ1-5; as DNA is missing, the TRBD1 call by TCRdb cannot be tested. The CDR3 runs 17 residues. Germline CDR1 is MDHEN and CDR2 is SYDVKM. The CDR3 reads CASSLIGTGVGGQPQHF.

The V call is TRBV15, the J call TRBJ1-2; absent DNA, TCRdb's TRBD1 call cannot be checked. The CDR3 spans 15 residues. Germline loops: CDR1 LNHNV, CDR2 YYDKDF (reference sequence). The CDR3 loop is CATSREGTGIYGYTF.

This clonotype is deemed large by its frequency. V and J are TRBV7-3 and TRBJ2-5; without DNA, the TCRdb call of TRBD1 cannot be checked. This CDR3 contains 14 residues. CDR1 SGHTA and CDR2 FQGTGA come from the germline V gene. CDR3: CASSSTGGQETQYF. The variable domain in full, with the rest retrieved from reference TRBV7-3 and TRBJ2-5, is GAGVSQTPSNKVTEKGKYVELRCDPISGHTALYWYRQSLGQGPEFLIYFQGTGAADDSGLPNDRFFAVRPEGSVSTLKIQRTERGDSAVYLCASSSTGGQETQYFGPGTRLLVL.

This clonotype is called large (0.1 to 1%) based on its frequency. V gene TRBV24-1 combines with J gene TRBJ2-3; no DNA is available, so the TRBD2 call from TCRdb remains unchecked. The V gene's germline CDR1 is KGHDR and CDR2 SFDVKD. This CDR3 is built from 15 residues. Here the CDR3 reads CATSGTSGNTDTQYF.

By frequency, this clonotype is medium-sized. V usage is TRBV2 and J usage is TRBJ1-2; the D call of TRBD1 rests on TCRdb alone, since no DNA is present to check it. The germline gives CDR1 SNHLY, CDR2 FYNNEI. CDR3 length: 15 residues. The CDR3 sequence is CASSEVRDGTSGYTF.

Considering frequency, this clonotype is medium-sized. This chain uses TRBV12-5 with TRBJ1-3; without DNA, the TCRdb call of TRBD1 cannot be checked. CDR3 length: 20 amino acids. Per the germline V gene, CDR1 is LGHNT and CDR2 is FRNRAP. CDR3 sequence reads: CASGLVTKLRQDSSGNTIYF.

Judged by frequency, this clonotype is medium-sized. V and J are TRBV28 and TRBJ1-2. CDR3 length: 13 amino acids. Germline-derived CDR1 and CDR2 are MDHEN and SYDVKM. The CDR3 here is CASSLSAQYGYTF.

By frequency, this clonotype registers medium-sized. The chain employs TRBV7-7 and TRBJ2-1. The CDR3 is 16 amino acids. The germline CDR1 and CDR2 sequences are SSHAT and FNYEAQ (reference sequence). CDR3 residues: CASSLVAGRTYNEQFF.

This clonotype registers medium-sized by frequency. This chain uses TRBV16 with TRBJ2-7; no DNA is available, so the TRBD2 call from TCRdb remains unchecked. CDR1 and CDR2 (germline): KGHSY, FQNENV. The length of the CDR3 is 14 residues. CDR3 region: CASSFLPGSGEQYF.

This clonotype is called large based on its frequency. The chain couples TRBV4-1 to TRBJ1-1; the TCRdb D gene call, TRBD1, has no DNA to confirm it. The germline V gene encodes CDR1 MGHRA and CDR2 YSYEKL. CDR3 length equals 15 residues. The CDR3 loop reads CASSRTGGSDTEAFF.

This clonotype is medium-sized by frequency. The genes are TRBV20-1 and TRBJ1-1; the D call of TRBD1 rests on TCRdb alone, since no DNA is present to check it. There are 14 residues in the CDR3. Germline loops: CDR1 DFQATT, CDR2 SNEGSKA (reference sequence). CDR3 residues: CSARADGQGTEAFF.

This clonotype is labeled medium-sized based on frequency. J is TRBJ1-1 and V is TRBV5-1; TCRdb names TRBD1, which stays unverified in the absence of DNA. CDR3 length: 19 amino acids. Germline V gene data show CDR1 as SGHRS and CDR2 as YFSETQ. The CDR3 reads CASSSHMGPRQGDDTEAFF.

In terms of frequency, this clonotype is medium-sized (0.01 to 0.1%). V and J are TRBV5-1 and TRBJ2-1; no DNA is available, so the TRBD2 call from TCRdb remains unchecked. Germline V gene data show CDR1 as SGHRS and CDR2 as YFSETQ. The CDR3 runs to 15 residues. Here the CDR3 reads CASSLGQGGVNEQFF.

This clonotype is labeled medium-sized (0.01 to 0.1%) based on frequency. The rearrangement uses TRBV5-6 and TRBJ1-2. The CDR3 extends over 12 amino acids. Germline CDR1 is SGHDT and CDR2 is YYEEEE. The CDR3 reads CASSLGGYGYTF.

This clonotype ranks as large in terms of frequency. The rearrangement uses TRBV7-9 and TRBJ1-5. Germline CDR1 and CDR2: SEHNR and FQNEAQ (reference sequence). This CDR3 region has 13 residues. CDR3 sequence reads: CASSPIGDQPQHF.

This clonotype is deemed large by its frequency. This chain connects TRBV7-8 to TRBJ2-1; TCRdb selects TRBD2, and the lack of DNA leaves this call unchecked. This CDR3 has 15 amino acids. Germline V CDR1 and CDR2: SGHVS, FQNEAQ. The CDR3 here is CASSLERLARGEQFF.